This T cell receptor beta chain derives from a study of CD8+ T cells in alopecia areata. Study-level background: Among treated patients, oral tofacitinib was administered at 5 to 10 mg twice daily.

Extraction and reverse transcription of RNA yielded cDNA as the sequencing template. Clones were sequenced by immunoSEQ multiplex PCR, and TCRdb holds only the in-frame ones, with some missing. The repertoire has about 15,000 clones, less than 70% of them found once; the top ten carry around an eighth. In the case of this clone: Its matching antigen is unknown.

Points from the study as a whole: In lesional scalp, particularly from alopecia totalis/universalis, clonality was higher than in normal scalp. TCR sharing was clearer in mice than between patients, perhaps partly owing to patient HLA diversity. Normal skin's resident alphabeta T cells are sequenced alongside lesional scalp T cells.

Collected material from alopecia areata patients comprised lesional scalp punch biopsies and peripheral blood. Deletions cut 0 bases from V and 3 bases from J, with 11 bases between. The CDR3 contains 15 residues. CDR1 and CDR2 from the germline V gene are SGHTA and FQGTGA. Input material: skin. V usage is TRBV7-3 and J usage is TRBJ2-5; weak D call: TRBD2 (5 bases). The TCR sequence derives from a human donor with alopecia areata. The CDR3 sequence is CASSLTGVAKETQYF. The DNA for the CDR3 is TGTGCCAGCAGCTTAACCGGGGTTGCGAAAGAGACCCAGTACTTC.